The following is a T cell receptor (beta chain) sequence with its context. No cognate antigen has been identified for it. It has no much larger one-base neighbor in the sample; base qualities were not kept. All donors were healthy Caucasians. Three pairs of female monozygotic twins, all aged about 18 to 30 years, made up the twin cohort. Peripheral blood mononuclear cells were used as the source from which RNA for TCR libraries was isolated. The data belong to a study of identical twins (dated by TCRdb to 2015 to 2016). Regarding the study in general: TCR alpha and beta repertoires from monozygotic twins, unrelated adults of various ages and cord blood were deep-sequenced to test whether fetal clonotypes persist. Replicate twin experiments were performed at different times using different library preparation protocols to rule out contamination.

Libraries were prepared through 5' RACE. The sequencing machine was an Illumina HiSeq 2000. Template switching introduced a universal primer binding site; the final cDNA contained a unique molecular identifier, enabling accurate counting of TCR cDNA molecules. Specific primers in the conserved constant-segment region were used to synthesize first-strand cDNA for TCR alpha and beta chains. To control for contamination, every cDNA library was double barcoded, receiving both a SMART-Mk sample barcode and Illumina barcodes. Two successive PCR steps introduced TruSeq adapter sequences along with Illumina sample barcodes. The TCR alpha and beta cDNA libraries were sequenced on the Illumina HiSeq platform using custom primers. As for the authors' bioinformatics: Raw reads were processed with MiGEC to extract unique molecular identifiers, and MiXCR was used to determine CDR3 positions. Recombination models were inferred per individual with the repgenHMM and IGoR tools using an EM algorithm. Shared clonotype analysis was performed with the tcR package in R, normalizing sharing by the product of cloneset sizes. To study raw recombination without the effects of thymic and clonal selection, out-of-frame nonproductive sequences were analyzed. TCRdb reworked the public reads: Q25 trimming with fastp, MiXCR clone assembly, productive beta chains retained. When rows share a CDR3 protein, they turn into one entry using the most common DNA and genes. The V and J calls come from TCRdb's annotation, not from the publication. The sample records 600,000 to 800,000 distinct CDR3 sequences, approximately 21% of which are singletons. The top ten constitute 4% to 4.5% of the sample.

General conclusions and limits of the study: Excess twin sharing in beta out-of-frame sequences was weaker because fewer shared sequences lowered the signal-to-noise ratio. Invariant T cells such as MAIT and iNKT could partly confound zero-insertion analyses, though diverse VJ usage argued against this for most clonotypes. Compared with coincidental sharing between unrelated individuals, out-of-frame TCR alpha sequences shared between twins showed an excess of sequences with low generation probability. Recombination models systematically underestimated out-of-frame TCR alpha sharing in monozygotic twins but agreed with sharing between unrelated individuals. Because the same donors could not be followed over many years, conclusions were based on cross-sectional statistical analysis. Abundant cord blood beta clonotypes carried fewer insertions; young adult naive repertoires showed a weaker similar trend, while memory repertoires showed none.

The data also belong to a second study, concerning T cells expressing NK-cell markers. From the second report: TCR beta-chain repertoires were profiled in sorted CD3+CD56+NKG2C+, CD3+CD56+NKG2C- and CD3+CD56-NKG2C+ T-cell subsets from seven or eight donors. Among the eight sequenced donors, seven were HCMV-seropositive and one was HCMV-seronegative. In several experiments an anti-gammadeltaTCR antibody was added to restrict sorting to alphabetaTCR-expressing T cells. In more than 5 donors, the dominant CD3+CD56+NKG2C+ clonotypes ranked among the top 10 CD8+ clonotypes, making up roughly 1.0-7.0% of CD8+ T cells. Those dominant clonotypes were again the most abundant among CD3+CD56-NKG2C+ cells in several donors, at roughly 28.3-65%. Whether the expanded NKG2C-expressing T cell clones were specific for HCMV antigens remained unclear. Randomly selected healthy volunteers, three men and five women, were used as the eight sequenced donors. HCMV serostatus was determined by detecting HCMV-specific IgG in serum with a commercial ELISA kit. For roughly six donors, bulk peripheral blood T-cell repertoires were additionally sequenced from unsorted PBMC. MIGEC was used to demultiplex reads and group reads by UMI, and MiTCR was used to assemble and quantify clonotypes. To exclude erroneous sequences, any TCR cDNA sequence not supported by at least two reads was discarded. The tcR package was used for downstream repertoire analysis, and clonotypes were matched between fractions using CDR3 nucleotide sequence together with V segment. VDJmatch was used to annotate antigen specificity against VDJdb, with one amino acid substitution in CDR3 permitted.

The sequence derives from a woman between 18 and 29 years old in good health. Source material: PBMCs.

This receptor has the CDR3 CASSPTSGSVNIQYF. In nucleotide form, the sequence is TGTGCCAGCAGTCCGACTAGCGGGAGTGTGAACATTCAGTACTTC. The chain is assembled from TRBV11-2 and TRBJ2-4; 12 of the junction bases match TRBD2. The germline V gene yields SGHAT for CDR1 and FQNNGV for CDR2. From V the trimming removes 6 bases and from J it removes 7 bases, while the gene matches leave 7 bases of the junction unaccounted for. Measured from the cysteine to the phenylalanine, the CDR3 is 15 residues long. Only the CDR3 portion is preserved as DNA: 45 bases, with reading frame beginning at the first base.